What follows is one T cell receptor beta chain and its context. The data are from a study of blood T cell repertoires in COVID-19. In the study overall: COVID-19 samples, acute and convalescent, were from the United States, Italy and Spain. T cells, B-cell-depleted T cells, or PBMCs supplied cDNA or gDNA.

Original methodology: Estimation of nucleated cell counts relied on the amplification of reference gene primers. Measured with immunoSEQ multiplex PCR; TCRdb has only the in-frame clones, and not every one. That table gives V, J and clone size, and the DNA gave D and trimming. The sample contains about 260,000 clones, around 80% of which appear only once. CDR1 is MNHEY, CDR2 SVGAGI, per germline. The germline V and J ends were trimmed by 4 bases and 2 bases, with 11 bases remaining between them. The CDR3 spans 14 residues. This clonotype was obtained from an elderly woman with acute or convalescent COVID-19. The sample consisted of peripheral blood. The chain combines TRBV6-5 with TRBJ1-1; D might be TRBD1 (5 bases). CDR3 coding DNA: TGTGCCAGCAGTTCTTGGGGGGGAAACACTGAAGCTTTCTTT. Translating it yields CASSSWGGNTEAFF.